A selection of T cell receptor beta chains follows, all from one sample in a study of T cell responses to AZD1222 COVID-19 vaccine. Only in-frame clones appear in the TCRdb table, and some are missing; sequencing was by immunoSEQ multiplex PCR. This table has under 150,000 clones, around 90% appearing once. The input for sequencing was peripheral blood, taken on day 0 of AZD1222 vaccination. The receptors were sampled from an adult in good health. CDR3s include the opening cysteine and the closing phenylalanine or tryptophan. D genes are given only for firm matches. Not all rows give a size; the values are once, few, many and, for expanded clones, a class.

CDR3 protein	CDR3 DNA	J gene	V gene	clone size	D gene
CASSRDRQSSYEQYF	TGTGCCAGCAGTCGGGACAGGCAAAGCTCCTACGAGCAGTACTTC	TRBJ2-7	TRBV6-5	NA	TRBD1
CASSYSGQGEYEQYF	TGTGCCAGCAGTTACTCCGGACAGGGGGAGTACGAGCAGTACTTC	TRBJ2-7	TRBV6-5	NA	TRBD1
CASSGRQGGNSPLHF	TGTGCCAGCAGCGGAAGACAGGGAGGAAATTCACCCCTCCACTTT	TRBJ1-6	TRBV9	NA	TRBD1
CASARDSYEQYF	TGTGCCAGCGCCCGAGACTCCTACGAGCAGTACTTC	TRBJ2-7	TRBV18	once	NA
CATYRDIKQYF	TGTGCCACCTACCGGGACATAAAGCAGTACTTC	TRBJ2-7	TRBV6-5	few	NA
CASSLGQEVFF	TGTGCCAGTAGCCTGGGACAGGAGGTTTTCTTT	TRBJ1-1	TRBV19	NA	TRBD1
CASSRDRDQATGELFF	TGCGCCAGCAGCCGTGACCGGGACCAGGCTACCGGGGAGCTGTTTTTT	TRBJ2-2	TRBV4-3	once	NA
CASSMTPNTEAFF	TGTGCCAGCAGCATGACACCGAACACTGAAGCTTTCTTT	TRBJ1-1	TRBV11-1	NA	NA
CASGGEGAFF	TGTGCCAGCGGAGGCGAAGGAGCTTTCTTT	TRBJ1-1	TRBV6-1	NA	NA
CASSLDSGRAHEQYF	TGTGCCAGCAGCTTGGATAGCGGGAGGGCCCACGAGCAGTACTTC	TRBJ2-7	TRBV5-4	NA	TRBD2